These 3 T cell receptor beta chains originate from one sample sequenced in a study of prognosis after radiotherapy for stage I lung cancer. Genomic DNA was subjected to two-round multiplex PCR for amplification of TCR beta CDR3. Specific primers for each TRBV and TRBJ gene were what first-round PCR used. TCRdb used MiXCR to reprocess the multiplex PCR reads, holding one entry per CDR3 protein. Among 15,000 or so distinct CDR3 sequences listed, around 40% were seen once. This specimen consisted of PBMCs, obtained before or after stereotactic body radiation therapy (not recorded which). These receptors were obtained from a donor at least 50 years old with non-small cell lung cancer.

This clonotype is judged medium-sized. The chain recombines TRBV12-3 or TRBV12-4 with TRBJ2-2; 11 nucleotides agree with TRBD2. The V gene end was trimmed by 4 bases and the J gene end by 4 bases; junction bases not matched to a gene: 5. The CDR3 runs 16 residues. CDR3 DNA: TGTGCCAGCAGTTCAGGACTAGCGGGTTTCACCGGGGAGCTGTTTTTT. Protein product: CASSSGLAGFTGELFF.

As for this clonotype: One end of the junction fails to match germline, which may point to a read error. The chain uses TRBV5-4 and TRBJ2-1, with 12 bases aligning to TRBD2. CDR3 length equals 17 residues. Germline CDR1 is SGHNT and CDR2 is YYREEE (reference sequence). The CDR3 region has the DNA TGTGCCAGCAGCTTGTCTGGTCAGGCTAGCGGGAGGGGTGAGAAGTTCTTC. Its translation is CASSLSGQASGRGEKFF.

Sample share makes this clonotype medium-sized. This rearrangement joins TRBV6-8 to TRBJ2-7; D not resolved. Germline V lookup: CDR1 MNHGY, CDR2 SAAAGT. V was clipped by 7 bases and J by 0 bases, with 22 bases between them. CDR3 length equals 17 residues. The CDR3 loop reads CASTPSPGSRSSYEQYF. CDR3 in DNA: TGTGCCAGCACTCCCTCCCCAGGTTCCCGTAGCTCCTACGAGCAGTACTTC.